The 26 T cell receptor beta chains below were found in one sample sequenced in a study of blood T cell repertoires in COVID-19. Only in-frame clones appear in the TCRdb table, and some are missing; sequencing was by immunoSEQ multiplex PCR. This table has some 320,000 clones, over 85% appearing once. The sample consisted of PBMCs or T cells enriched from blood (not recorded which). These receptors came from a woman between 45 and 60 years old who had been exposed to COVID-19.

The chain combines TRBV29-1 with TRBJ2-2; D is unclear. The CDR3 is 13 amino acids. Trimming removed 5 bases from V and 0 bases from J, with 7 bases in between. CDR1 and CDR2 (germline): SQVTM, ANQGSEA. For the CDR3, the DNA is TGCAGCGTTTCCGACACGAACACCGGGGAGCTGTTTTTT. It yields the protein CSVSDTNTGELFF.

The CDR3 spells CASSLSENTEAFF. The CDR3 nucleotides are TGTGCCAGCAGCTTATCAGAGAACACTGAAGCTTTCTTT. The genes are TRBV7-9 and TRBJ1-1; D remains unclear. Germline assignment: CDR1 SEHNR and CDR2 FQNEAQ (reference sequence). Trimming cost V 2 bases and J 1 base, with 5 bases left between them. The CDR3 is 13 amino acids.

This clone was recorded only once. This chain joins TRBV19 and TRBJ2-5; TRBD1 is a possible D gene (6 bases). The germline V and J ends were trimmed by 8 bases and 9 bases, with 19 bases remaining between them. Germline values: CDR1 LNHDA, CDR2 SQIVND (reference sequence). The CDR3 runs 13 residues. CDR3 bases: TGTGCCAGTCGCGCCGGGACACTCACCCCCCAGTACTTC. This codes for CASRAGTLTPQYF.

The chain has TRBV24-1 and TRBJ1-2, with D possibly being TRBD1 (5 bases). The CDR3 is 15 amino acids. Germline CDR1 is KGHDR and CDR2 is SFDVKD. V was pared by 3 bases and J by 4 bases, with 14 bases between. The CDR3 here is CATSDTGRGGYGYTF. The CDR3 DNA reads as TGTGCCACCAGTGATACCGGGAGGGGTGGCTATGGCTACACCTTC.

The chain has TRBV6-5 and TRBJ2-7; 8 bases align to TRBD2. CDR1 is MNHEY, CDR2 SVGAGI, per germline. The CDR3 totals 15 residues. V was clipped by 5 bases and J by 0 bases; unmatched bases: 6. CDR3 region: CASSTLRGASYEQYF. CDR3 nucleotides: TGTGCCAGCAGTACCTTGCGGGGGGCCTCCTACGAGCAGTACTTC.

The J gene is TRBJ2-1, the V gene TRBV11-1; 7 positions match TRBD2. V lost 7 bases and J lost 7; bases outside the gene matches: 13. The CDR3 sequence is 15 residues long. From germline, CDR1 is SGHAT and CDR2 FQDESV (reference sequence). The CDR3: CASTPGTTESNEQFF. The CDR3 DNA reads TGTGCCAGCACACCCGGGACTACAGAGTCAAATGAGCAGTTCTTC.

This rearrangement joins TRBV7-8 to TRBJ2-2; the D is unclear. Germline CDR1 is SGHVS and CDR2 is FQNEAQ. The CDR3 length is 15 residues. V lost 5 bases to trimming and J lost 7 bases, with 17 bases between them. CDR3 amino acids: CASSLGSVRVGELFF. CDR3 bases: TGTGCCAGCAGCCTTGGTTCAGTCCGTGTCGGGGAGCTGTTTTTT.

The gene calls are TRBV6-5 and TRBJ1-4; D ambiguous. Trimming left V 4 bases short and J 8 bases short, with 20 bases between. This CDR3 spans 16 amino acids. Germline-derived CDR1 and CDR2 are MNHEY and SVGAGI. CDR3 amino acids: CASSLGPLDWREKLFF. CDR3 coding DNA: TGTGCCAGCAGTTTAGGCCCTCTGGACTGGCGGGAAAAACTGTTTTTT.

The CDR3 here is CASSPPRGAVEQYF. The CDR3 DNA reads TGTGCCAGCAGCCCCCCCCGGGGGGCAGTCGAGCAGTACTTC. V is TRBV13 and J is TRBJ2-7; the D gene is possibly TRBD2 (7 bases). The CDR3 contains 14 residues. Trimming shortened V by 5 bases and J by 6 bases, and 17 bases separated the two germline ends. The germline gives CDR1 PRHDT, CDR2 FYEKMQ (reference sequence).

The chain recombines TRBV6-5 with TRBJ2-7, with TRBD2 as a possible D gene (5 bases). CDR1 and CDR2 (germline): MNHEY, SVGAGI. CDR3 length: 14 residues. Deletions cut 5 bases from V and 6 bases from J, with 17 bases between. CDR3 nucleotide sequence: TGTGCCAGCAGTCGTGCAGGCACCGAGGGCGAGCAGTACTTC. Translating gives CASSRAGTEGEQYF.

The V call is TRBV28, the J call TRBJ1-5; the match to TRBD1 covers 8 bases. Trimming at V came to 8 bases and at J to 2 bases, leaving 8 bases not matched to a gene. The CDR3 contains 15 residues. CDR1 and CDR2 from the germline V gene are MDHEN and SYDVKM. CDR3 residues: CASVSPGQGNQPQHF. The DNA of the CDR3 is TGTGCCAGCGTATCCCCGGGACAGGGCAATCAGCCCCAGCATTTT. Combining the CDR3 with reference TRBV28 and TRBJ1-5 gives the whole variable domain DVKVTQSSRYLVKRTGEKVFLECVQDMDHENMFWYRQDPGLGLRLIYFSYDVKMKEKGDIPEGYSVSREKKERFSLILESASTNQTSMYLCASVSPGQGNQPQHFGDGTRLSIL.

The CDR3 region has the DNA TGTGCCAGCAGCTTGGGTGGTGCAGGGGAGACTTATGGCTACACCTTC. Protein sequence: CASSLGGAGETYGYTF. The chain employs TRBV5-4 and TRBJ1-2, with D maybe TRBD1 (6 bases). The CDR3 has 16 residues. Germline V CDR1 and CDR2: SGHNT, YYREEE (reference sequence). V was clipped by 0 bases and J by 5 bases, with 17 bases between them.

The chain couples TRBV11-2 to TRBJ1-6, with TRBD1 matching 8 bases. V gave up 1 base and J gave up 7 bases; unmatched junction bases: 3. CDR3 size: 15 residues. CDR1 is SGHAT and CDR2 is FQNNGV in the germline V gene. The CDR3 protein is CASSLGGQGNSPLHF. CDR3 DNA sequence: TGTGCCAGCAGCTTAGGAGGACAGGGAAATTCACCCCTCCACTTT.

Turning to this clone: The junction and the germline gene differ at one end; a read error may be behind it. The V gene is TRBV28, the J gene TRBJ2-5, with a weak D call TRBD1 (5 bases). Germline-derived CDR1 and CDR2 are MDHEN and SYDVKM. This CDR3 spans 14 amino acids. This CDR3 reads CASREGAGQQTQYF. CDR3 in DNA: TGTGCCAGCAGGGAAGGGGCAGGCCAACAGACCCAGTACTTC. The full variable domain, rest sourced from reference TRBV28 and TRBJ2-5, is DVKVTQSSRYLVKRTGEKVFLECVQDMDHENMFWYRQDPGLGLRLIYFSYDVKMKEKGDIPEGYSVSREKKERFSLILESASTNQTSMYLCASREGAGQQTQYFGPGTRLLVL.

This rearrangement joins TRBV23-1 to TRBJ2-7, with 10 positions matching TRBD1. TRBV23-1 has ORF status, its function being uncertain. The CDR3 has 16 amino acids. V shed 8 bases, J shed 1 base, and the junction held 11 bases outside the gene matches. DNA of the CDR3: TGCGCCAGCGGCTCCCCGAGGGACAGGGGATCCTACGAGCAGTACTTC. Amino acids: CASGSPRDRGSYEQYF.

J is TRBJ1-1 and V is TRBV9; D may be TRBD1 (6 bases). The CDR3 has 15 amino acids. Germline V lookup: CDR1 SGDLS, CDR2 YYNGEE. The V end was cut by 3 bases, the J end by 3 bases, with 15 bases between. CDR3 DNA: TGTGCCAGCAGCGAGGGCGGGGGGGCGTACACTGAAGCTTTCTTT. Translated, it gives CASSEGGGAYTEAFF.

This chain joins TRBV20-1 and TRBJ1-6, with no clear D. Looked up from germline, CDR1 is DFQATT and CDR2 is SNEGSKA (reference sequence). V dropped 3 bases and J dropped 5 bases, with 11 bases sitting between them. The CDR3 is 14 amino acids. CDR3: CSASAGSHNSPLHF. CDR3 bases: TGCAGTGCTAGTGCGGGATCACATAATTCACCCCTCCACTTT.

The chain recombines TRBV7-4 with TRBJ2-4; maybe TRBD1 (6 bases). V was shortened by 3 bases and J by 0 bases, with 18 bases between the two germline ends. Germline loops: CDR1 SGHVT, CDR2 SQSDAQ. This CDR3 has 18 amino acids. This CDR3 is CASSFLWTEKLAKNIQYF. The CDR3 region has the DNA TGTGCCAGCAGCTTCCTCTGGACAGAGAAGCTAGCCAAAAACATTCAGTACTTC.

CDR3 DNA sequence: TGCGCCAGCAGCTTGGGCAACAGGGGAAATAATGAAAAACTGTTTTTT. Amino acid sequence: CASSLGNRGNNEKLFF. The V call is TRBV5-1, the J call TRBJ1-4; 7 bases agree with TRBD1. V shed 0 bases and J 4 bases; nucleotides not matched to a gene: 6. This CDR3 is 16 amino acids long. Germline values: CDR1 SGHRS, CDR2 YFSETQ.

In DNA, the CDR3 is TGTGCCAGTAGTACCGGGACAGGGGGTTACCCTTCGTACTTC. Amino acid sequence: CASSTGTGGYPSYF. V gene TRBV19 combines with J gene TRBJ2-5; 11 bases are shared with TRBD1. Losses at the gene ends were 4 bases for V and 13 bases for J; bases not matched to a gene: 11. The germline CDR1 and CDR2 sequences are LNHDA and SQIVND (reference sequence). The CDR3 runs to 14 residues.

The CDR3 DNA reads as TGTGCCAGCAGAGTCAACCAAGAGGGCTACACCTTC. Amino acid sequence: CASRVNQEGYTF. The V call is TRBV6-5, the J call TRBJ1-2; D is unresolved. From germline, CDR1 is MNHEY and CDR2 SVGAGI. V gave up 6 bases and J gave up 8 bases, with 13 bases separating them. CDR3 size: 12 residues.

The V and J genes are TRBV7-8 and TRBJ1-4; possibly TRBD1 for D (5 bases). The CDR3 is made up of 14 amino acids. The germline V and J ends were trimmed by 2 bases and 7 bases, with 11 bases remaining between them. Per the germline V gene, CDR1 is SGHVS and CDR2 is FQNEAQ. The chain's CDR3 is CASSLYGASEKLFF. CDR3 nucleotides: TGTGCCAGCAGCTTATATGGGGCGAGTGAAAAACTGTTTTTT.

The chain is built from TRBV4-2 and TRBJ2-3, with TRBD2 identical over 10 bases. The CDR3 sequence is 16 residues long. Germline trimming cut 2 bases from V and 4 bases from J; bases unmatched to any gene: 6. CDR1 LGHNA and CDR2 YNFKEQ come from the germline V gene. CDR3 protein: CASSQWVAGGSDTQYF. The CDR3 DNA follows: TGTGCCAGCAGCCAATGGGTAGCGGGGGGTTCAGATACGCAGTATTTT.

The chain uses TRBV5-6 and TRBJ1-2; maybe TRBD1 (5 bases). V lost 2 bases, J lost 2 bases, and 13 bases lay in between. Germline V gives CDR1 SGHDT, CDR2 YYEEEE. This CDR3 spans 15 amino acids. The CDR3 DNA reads TGTGCCAGCAGCTTAGTGGGGCAGGCGAACTATGGCTACACCTTC. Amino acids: CASSLVGQANYGYTF.

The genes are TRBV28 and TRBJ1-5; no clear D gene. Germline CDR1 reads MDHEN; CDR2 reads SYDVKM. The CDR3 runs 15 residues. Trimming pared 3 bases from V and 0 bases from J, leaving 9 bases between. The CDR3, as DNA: TGTGCCAGCAGTTTGTGGGCAGATAGCAATCAGCCCCAGCATTTT. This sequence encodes CASSLWADSNQPQHF.

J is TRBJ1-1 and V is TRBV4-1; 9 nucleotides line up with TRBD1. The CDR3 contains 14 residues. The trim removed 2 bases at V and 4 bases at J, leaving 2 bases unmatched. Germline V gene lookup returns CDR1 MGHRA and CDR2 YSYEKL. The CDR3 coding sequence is TGCGCCAGCAGCCAACCGGGACAGGGCACTGAAGCTTTCTTT. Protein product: CASSQPGQGTEAFF.